The clone carrying this T cell receptor (beta chain) was observed a handful of times. The record originates from a study of OX40 agonist ivuxolimab in advanced cancers. Study at large: Among those treated, three patients had partial responses, one with hepatocellular carcinoma and two with cutaneous melanoma.

Germline CDR1 SGHDT, CDR2 YYEEEE. V dropped 1 base and J dropped 4 bases, with 8 bases sitting between them. The CDR3 has 13 residues. TCRdb keeps only in-frame clones here, not all; method: immunoSEQ multiplex PCR. The sample consists of some 17,000 clones, around 77% of them appearing once. The starting material was CD4+ or CD8+ T cells sorted from blood, obtained in a trial of the OX40 agonist ivuxolimab. The receptor's source is an adult with an advanced solid tumor such as melanoma, head and neck, liver or kidney cancer. The V gene is TRBV5-6, the J gene TRBJ1-2, with D unclear. The DNA of the CDR3 is TGTGCCAGCAGCTTGATCTACAGCTATGGCTACACCTTC. It yields the protein CASSLIYSYGYTF.